Shown below are 26 T cell receptor beta chains from a single sample sequenced in a study of a mutant IDH1 vaccine in newly diagnosed glioma. Antigens for these TCRs are unknown. The table came from immunoSEQ multiplex PCR; TCRdb's copy has only in-frame clones and leaves some out. In the table there are about 56,000 clones, about 87% of which are singletons. Regarding time point: week 5, during vaccination. The content of each vaccine dose was 300 ug of mutant IDH1 20-mer peptide, and topical imiquimod accompanied it. This material consisted of PBMCs, taken from a glioma patient whose treatment included an IDH1 peptide vaccine. The receptors derive from a woman aged 40-49 years with glioma.

J is TRBJ2-1 and V is TRBV7-2, with D possibly TRBD2 on 6 matching bases. V was clipped by 4 bases and J by 0 bases, with 19 bases between them. The germline V gene has CDR1 SGHTA and CDR2 FQGNSA. This CDR3 comprises 18 residues. The CDR3 loop is CASSSPPGLRSSYNEQFF. The CDR3 DNA follows: TGTGCCAGCAGCTCTCCACCGGGACTCCGGAGCTCCTACAATGAGCAGTTCTTC.

This chain links TRBV7-8 with TRBJ2-7, with 9 bases that match TRBD2. Germline values: CDR1 SGHVS, CDR2 FQNEAQ. This CDR3 comprises 17 residues. The V segment lost 0 bases and the J segment 7 bases; nucleotides outside the gene matches: 13. CDR3 sequence reads: CASSLALGAGGPNEQYF. CDR3 DNA: TGTGCCAGCAGCTTAGCGCTCGGCGCGGGAGGGCCGAATGAGCAGTACTTC. Full variable domain (remainder filled in from reference TRBV7-8 and TRBJ2-7): GAGVSQSPRYKVAKRGQDVALRCDPISGHVSLFWYQQALGQGPEFLTYFQNEAQLDKSGLPSDRFFAERPEGSVSTLKIQRTQQEDSAVYLCASSLALGAGGPNEQYFGPGTRLTVT.

This clone was observed a single time. The V gene is TRBV5-1, the J gene TRBJ1-3; 7 bases agree with TRBD1. J was trimmed by 5 bases and V by 0 bases; bases with no gene match: 11. Germline V gene data show CDR1 as SGHRS and CDR2 as YFSETQ. The CDR3 length is 17 residues. The CDR3 here is CASSLGAEGALRNTIYF. The CDR3 DNA reads as TGCGCCAGCAGCTTGGGTGCAGAGGGGGCTCTGAGAAACACCATATATTTT.

The genes are TRBV6-5 and TRBJ2-5; 12 bases map to TRBD2. Germline lookup yields CDR1 MNHEY and CDR2 SVGAGI. V lost 6 bases, J lost 7 bases, and 9 bases stayed unmatched. CDR3 length equals 15 residues. The CDR3 is CASRTSGGPLGTQYF. The CDR3 coding sequence is TGTGCCAGCAGAACTAGCGGGGGGCCCCTCGGGACCCAGTACTTC.

This chain uses TRBV10-2 with TRBJ1-2, with TRBD1 matching 8 bases. Germline CDR1 is WSHSY and CDR2 is SAAADI. J was trimmed by 0 bases and V by 3 bases; bases with no gene match: 6. CDR3 size: 16 residues. CDR3 sequence reads: CASSEGTGVTNYGYTF. The CDR3 DNA reads as TGCGCCAGCAGTGAAGGGACAGGAGTCACTAACTATGGCTACACCTTC.

The CDR3 sequence: CASSLARRDTQYF. CDR3 nucleotide sequence: TGCGCCAGCAGCTTGGCCAGACGCGATACGCAGTATTTT. This chain connects TRBV5-1 to TRBJ2-3; D is unresolved. V was pared by 0 bases and J by 6 bases, with 8 bases between. Germline CDR1 SGHRS, CDR2 YFSETQ. The CDR3 spans 13 residues.

The gene calls are TRBV12-5 and TRBJ1-1, with a weak D call TRBD1 (6 bases). This CDR3 region has 16 residues. Trimming removed 5 bases at V and 4 bases at J, with 20 bases between. The germline CDR1 and CDR2 sequences are LGHNT and FRNRAP. The CDR3 bases are TGTGCTAGTGGTGCCGACAGGTCTGAGGTTGTCACTGAAGCTTTCTTT. It translates to CASGADRSEVVTEAFF. Full variable domain (missing parts from reference TRBV12-5 and TRBJ1-1): DARVTQTPRHKVTEMGQEVTMRCQPILGHNTVFWYRQTMMQGLELLAYFRNRAPLDDSGMPKDRFSAEMPDATLATLKIQPSEPRDSAVYFCASGADRSEVVTEAFFGQGTRLTVV.

The J gene is TRBJ1-1, the V gene TRBV5-1, with 10 bases aligning to TRBD1. J gave up 6 bases and V 4 bases, and 9 bases lay outside the gene matches. Germline V lookup: CDR1 SGHRS, CDR2 YFSETQ. This CDR3 has 15 amino acids. The CDR3 nucleotides read TGCGCCAGCAGCAGTCCGGACAGGGGGGTCCCTGAAGCTTTCTTT. It translates to CASSSPDRGVPEAFF.

The V and J genes are TRBV18 and TRBJ1-1; 8 positions agree with TRBD1. Germline CDR1 is KGHSH and CDR2 is LQKENI. The CDR3 contains 15 residues. The trim removed 0 bases at V and 4 bases at J, leaving 4 bases unmatched. CDR3 loop: CASSPPDRGGTEAFF. The CDR3 region has the DNA TGTGCCAGCTCACCACCTGACAGGGGAGGCACTGAAGCTTTCTTT.

This chain connects TRBV6-6 to TRBJ2-6; no clear D gene. CDR3 length: 15 residues. Germline values: CDR1 MNHNY, CDR2 SVGAGI (reference sequence). V was shortened by 5 bases and J by 4 bases, with 12 bases between the two germline ends. In DNA, the CDR3 is TGTGCCAGCAGTACACCGGTGGGCGGGGCCAACGTCCTGACTTTC. Translation gives CASSTPVGGANVLTF.

V gene TRBV9 combines with J gene TRBJ1-1; a possible D gene is TRBD1 (6 bases). The CDR3 is made up of 15 amino acids. V dropped 3 bases and J dropped 5 bases, with 17 bases sitting between them. In germline, CDR1 is SGDLS, CDR2 YYNGEE. The chain's CDR3 is CASSAHAGASTEAFF. Written as DNA, the CDR3 is TGTGCCAGCAGCGCGCATGCGGGGGCGAGTACTGAAGCTTTCTTT.

This chain uses TRBV5-1 with TRBJ2-2; TRBD1 matches at 7 bases. The germline gives CDR1 SGHRS, CDR2 YFSETQ. There are 18 residues in the CDR3. V trimming: 0 bases; J trimming: 0 bases; junction bases outside the gene matches: 8. The CDR3 loop reads CASSLEPRTGSNTGELFF. As DNA, the CDR3 is TGCGCCAGCAGCTTGGAACCCCGGACAGGATCGAACACCGGGGAGCTGTTTTTT.

The V and J genes are TRBV5-4 and TRBJ1-3; possible D gene TRBD1, 6 bases. Germline V lookup: CDR1 SGHNT, CDR2 YYREEE (reference sequence). This CDR3 region has 14 residues. Trimming removed 2 bases from V and 2 bases from J, with 8 bases in between. The CDR3 region is CASSLQGAGNTIYF. The CDR3 nucleotides read TGTGCCAGCAGCTTACAGGGTGCTGGAAACACCATATATTTT.

The chain recombines TRBV6-4 with TRBJ1-6, with D unresolved. The CDR3 runs 15 residues. Germline lookup yields CDR1 MRHNA and CDR2 SNTAGT. Trimming pared 3 bases from V and 7 bases from J, leaving 13 bases between. DNA for the CDR3: TGTGCCAGCAGTGAGGGCAGCCACCCGAATTCACCCCTCCACTTT. This translates into CASSEGSHPNSPLHF.

CDR3 sequence: CASSPVRGAYNEQFF. The CDR3 coding sequence is TGTGCCAGCAGCCCAGTGCGGGGTGCCTACAATGAGCAGTTCTTC. The chain employs TRBV11-3 and TRBJ2-1; TRBD2 is a possible D gene (6 bases). The CDR3 consists of 15 residues. V gave up 5 bases and J gave up 2 bases, with 13 bases separating them. Germline assignment: CDR1 SGHNT and CDR2 YENEEA. The whole variable domain, remainder taken from reference TRBV11-3 and TRBJ2-1, is EAGVVQSPRYKIIEKKQPVAFWCNPISGHNTLYWYLQNLGQGPELLIRYENEEAVDDSQLPKDRFSAERLKGVDSTLKIQPAELGDSAVYLCASSPVRGAYNEQFFGPGTRLTVL.

This clone has just one count. The CDR3 reads CASRVDTQYF. The CDR3, as DNA: TGTGCCAGCAGGGTGGATACGCAGTATTTT. The gene calls are TRBV2 and TRBJ2-3, with D uncertain. The CDR3 is 10 amino acids. V lost 6 bases to trimming and J lost 6 bases, with 4 bases between them. The germline V gene has CDR1 SNHLY and CDR2 FYNNEI.

The rearrangement uses TRBV4-2 and TRBJ1-2; 10 bases are shared with TRBD1. Losses at the gene ends were 4 bases for V and 7 bases for J; bases not matched to a gene: 6. CDR3 size: 14 residues. Germline CDR1 and CDR2: LGHNA and YNFKEQ. The CDR3 here is CASSRDRGYGGYTF. CDR3 bases: TGTGCCAGCAGCCGGGACAGGGGATATGGTGGCTACACCTTC.

V usage is TRBV14 and J usage is TRBJ2-7; D may be TRBD1 (6 bases). V lost 3 bases to trimming and J lost 6 bases, with 9 bases between them. The CDR3 spans 12 residues. Germline values: CDR1 SGHDN, CDR2 FVKESK. The chain's CDR3 is CASSQNRVEQYF. For the CDR3, the DNA is TGTGCCAGCAGCCAGAACAGGGTCGAGCAGTACTTC. Supplemented by reference TRBV14 and TRBJ2-7, the full variable domain reads EAGVTQFPSHSVIEKGQTVTLRCDPISGHDNLYWYRRVMGKEIKFLLHFVKESKQDESGMPNNRFLAERTGGTYSTLKVQPAELEDSGVYFCASSQNRVEQYFGPGTRLTVT.

This clone is a singleton in its sample. The chain couples TRBV4-2 to TRBJ1-6, with unresolved D. CDR3 size: 22 residues. V was trimmed by 0 bases and J by 0 bases, leaving 24 bases between them. CDR1 is LGHNA and CDR2 is YNFKEQ in the germline V gene. CDR3 loop: CASSQEGGEPLVFSSYNSPLHF. CDR3 nucleotides: TGTGCCAGCAGCCAAGAAGGCGGGGAGCCCTTAGTGTTCAGCTCCTATAATTCACCCCTCCACTTT.

This clone was detected once. CDR3 in amino acids: CASSPGTGARTDTQYF. The CDR3 nucleotides read TGTGCCAGCAGCCCAGGGACAGGGGCCAGAACAGATACGCAGTATTTT. The gene calls are TRBV9 and TRBJ2-3; 10 positions agree with TRBD1. Germline CDR1 and CDR2: SGDLS and YYNGEE. CDR3 size: 16 residues. Germline trimming cut 4 bases from V and 3 bases from J; bases unmatched to any gene: 8.

This clone was seen a single time. J is TRBJ2-7 and V is TRBV30; possibly TRBD1 or TRBD2 for D (5 bases each). The CDR3 has 12 residues. CDR1 is GTSNPN, CDR2 SVGIG, per germline (reference sequence). Trimming removed 5 bases at V and 2 bases at J, with 10 bases between. CDR3: CAWGDGPYEQYF. CDR3 nucleotides: TGTGCCTGGGGGGACGGTCCCTACGAGCAGTACTTC.

The chain combines TRBV5-4 with TRBJ2-7; D remains ambiguous. The germline V gene encodes CDR1 SGHNT and CDR2 YYREEE (reference sequence). V lost 4 bases, J lost 6 bases, and 14 bases lay in between. The CDR3 contains 13 residues. The CDR3 DNA reads TGTGCCAGCAGCATTAATGGGCCCTCCGAGCAGTACTTC. This codes for CASSINGPSEQYF.

This rearrangement joins TRBV2 to TRBJ1-1; TRBD1 agrees at 8 bases. CDR1 is SNHLY and CDR2 is FYNNEI in the germline V gene. The V and J ends lost 2 bases and 3 bases, in that order; junction bases with no gene match: 8. This CDR3 has 16 amino acids. Written as DNA, the CDR3 is TGTGCCAGCAGTGAATGGGGACAGGCGGCGGACACTGAAGCTTTCTTT. As protein: CASSEWGQAADTEAFF.

This rearrangement joins TRBV4-2 to TRBJ1-5; D uncertain. V shed 4 bases and J shed 2 bases, with 21 bases lying between them. Germline CDR1 reads LGHNA; CDR2 reads YNFKEQ. The CDR3 runs to 18 residues. The CDR3 region is CASSLWTSANWGNQPQHF. The CDR3 region has the DNA TGTGCCAGCAGCCTCTGGACCTCTGCCAACTGGGGCAATCAGCCCCAGCATTTT.

The chain is built from TRBV10-1 and TRBJ2-1; D is ambiguous. V was shortened by 3 bases and J by 7 bases, with 7 bases between the two germline ends. The germline V gene has CDR1 WNHNN and CDR2 SYGVQD (reference sequence). This CDR3 contains 12 residues. The DNA of the CDR3 is TGCGCCAGCAGTGATTCTGGGAATGAGCAGTTCTTC. Residues: CASSDSGNEQFF.

The V and J genes are TRBV9 and TRBJ1-3; D is perhaps TRBD1 (5 bases). The CDR3 totals 14 residues. Germline CDR1 is SGDLS and CDR2 is YYNGEE. Trimming shortened V by 3 bases and J by 4 bases, and 11 bases separated the two germline ends. This CDR3 reads CASSGGVGGNTIYF. The CDR3 DNA sequence: TGTGCCAGCAGCGGAGGGGTTGGCGGAAACACCATATATTTT.